Each of the 3 T cell receptor beta chains below was sequenced from the same sample in a study of graft-versus-host responses after intestinal transplantation. These receptors' targets are unknown. Sequenced by immunoSEQ multiplex PCR; TCRdb stores in-frame clones only, minus some. Of 85,000 to 90,000 clones in the sample, around 86% are singletons; the top ten hold roughly 15%. Source: unstimulated CD8+ T cells sorted from spleen or lymph node cells, taken before intestinal transplant. The source is a human donor who received an intestinal transplant.

The rearrangement joins TRBV11-3 to TRBJ2-1; D call uncertain. Germline V gene lookup returns CDR1 SGHNT and CDR2 YENEEA. The CDR3 has 13 amino acids. Trimming removed 1 base at V and 5 bases at J, with 6 bases between. The CDR3 loop is CASSLGRNNEQFF. In DNA, the CDR3 is TGTGCCAGCAGCTTAGGCCGGAACAATGAGCAGTTCTTC.

V usage is TRBV29-1 and J usage is TRBJ2-3, with 7 bases fitting TRBD1. Germline trimming cut 3 bases from V and 3 bases from J; bases unmatched to any gene: 3. The CDR3 totals 13 residues. Germline assignment: CDR1 SQVTM and CDR2 ANQGSEA. This chain's CDR3 is CSVDRGQTDTQYF. CDR3 DNA: TGCAGCGTTGATCGGGGACAGACAGATACGCAGTATTTT.

This clone was counted once. This rearrangement joins TRBV14 to TRBJ2-7; D may be TRBD2 (5 bases). CDR3 length: 14 residues. Germline V gives CDR1 SGHDN, CDR2 FVKESK. The V end lost 2 bases, the J end lost 6 bases, and 14 bases lay between the germline ends. CDR3 nucleotide sequence: TGTGCCAGCAGCCAATTCGGGATTCTTGGCGAGCAGTACTTC. Its translation is CASSQFGILGEQYF.